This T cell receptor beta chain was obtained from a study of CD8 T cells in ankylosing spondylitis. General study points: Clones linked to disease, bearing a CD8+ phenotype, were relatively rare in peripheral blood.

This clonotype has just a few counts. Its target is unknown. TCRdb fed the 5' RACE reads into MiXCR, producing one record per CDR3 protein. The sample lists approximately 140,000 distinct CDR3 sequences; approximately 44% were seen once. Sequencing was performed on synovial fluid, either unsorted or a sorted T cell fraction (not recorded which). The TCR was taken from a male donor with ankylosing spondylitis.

For the CDR3, the DNA is TGTGCCACCAGTGATTTAAGCAGGGGTGGAGGCTACACCTTC. Protein product: CATSDLSRGGGYTF. The V call is TRBV24-1, the J call TRBJ1-2, with D maybe TRBD1 (6 bases). Germline lookup yields CDR1 KGHDR and CDR2 SFDVKD. CDR3 length: 14 amino acids. V was pared by 1 base and J by 8 bases, with 13 bases between.